This entry lists 19 T cell receptor beta chains sequenced from one sample in a study of T cells in Graves' hyperthyroidism and ophthalmopathy. Template material for amplifying TCR beta CDR3 regions consisted of RNA transcripts. TCR CDR3 underwent first-round RT-PCR with the HTBI primer set. In TCRdb, the multiplex PCR reads were re-called with MiXCR into one record per CDR3 protein. The sample gives around 370,000 distinct CDR3 sequences, under 20% of which show up once; 40% to 45% is in the top ten. The specimen sequenced was blood. The receptor set was obtained from a man younger than 35 with Graves' ophthalmopathy.

Only a few counts were recorded for this clonotype. This chain uses TRBV7-2 with TRBJ2-2, with a possible D match to TRBD1 (5 bases). V was clipped by 5 bases and J by 5 bases, with 12 bases between them. CDR1 is SGHTA, CDR2 FQGNSA, per germline. The CDR3 length is 14 residues. CDR3 in DNA: TGTGCCAGCAGCCAGATGTCAGGGACCGGGGAGCTGTTTTTT. This codes for CASSQMSGTGELFF.

In this sample, this clonotype turned up many times. The DNA is omitted, as the CDR3 cannot be located on it reliably, and the CDR3 follows TCRdb's listing. The chain combines TRBV5-1 with TRBJ2-3. The CDR3 length equals 14 residues, ends included. Germline V gene lookup returns CDR1 SGHRS and CDR2 YFSETQ. The CDR3 region is CASSFGEGTDTQYF.

V usage is TRBV19 and J usage is TRBJ1-1; TRBD1 matches at 10 bases. The germline CDR1 and CDR2 sequences are LNHDA and SQIVND (reference sequence). This CDR3 is built from 12 residues. The junction had 2 bases not matched to a gene; V was cut back by 7 bases and J by 6 bases. DNA for the CDR3: TGTGCCAGTATCGGACAGGGGGCTGAAGCTTTCTTT. Protein: CASIGQGAEAFF.

This rearrangement joins TRBV18 to TRBJ1-3; D unresolved. The CDR3 has 16 residues. Between the trimmed V and J ends, which lost 2 bases and 0 bases, there was a span of 11 bases. The germline V gene has CDR1 KGHSH and CDR2 LQKENI. The CDR3 spells CASSPYEAGSGNTIYF. Here the CDR3 DNA reads TGTGCCAGCTCACCATATGAGGCGGGCTCTGGAAACACCATATATTTT.

This clonotype was detected ten times or more. This sequence joins TRBV12-3 or TRBV12-4 and TRBJ1-5, with TRBD1 matching 7 bases. The CDR3 runs 14 residues. V dropped 5 bases and J dropped 3; count of bases not matched to a gene: 4. The CDR3 DNA sequence: TGTGCCAGCAGTCGACAGGGACTCAATCAGCCCCAGCATTTT. The encoded protein is CASSRQGLNQPQHF.

To note about this clonotype: One end of the junction varies from germline; a read error may be responsible. This chain uses TRBV5-4 with TRBJ2-1, with 15 bases identical to TRBD2. Germline V gene data show CDR1 as SGHNT and CDR2 as YYREEE (reference sequence). The length of the CDR3 is 16 residues. This chain's CDR3 is CTSSWGLAGGINEQFF. The CDR3 bases are TGTACCAGCAGCTGGGGACTAGCGGGAGGAATAAATGAGCAGTTCTTC.

This chain joins TRBV6-1 and TRBJ2-5; 7 nucleotides agree with TRBD2. The CDR3 spans 15 residues. Per germline, CDR1 MNHNS and CDR2 SASEGT. Trimming at V came to 4 bases and at J to 1 base, leaving 6 bases not matched to a gene. CDR3 sequence reads: CASSVWGGTQETQYF. In nucleotides, the CDR3 is TGTGCCAGCAGTGTGTGGGGGGGGACCCAAGAGACCCAGTACTTC.

The V call is TRBV5-1, the J call TRBJ1-3; D is unclear. Germline values: CDR1 SGHRS, CDR2 YFSETQ. V dropped 0 bases and J dropped 4 bases, with 8 bases sitting between them. This CDR3 has 14 residues. The chain's CDR3 is CASSLGTQGNTIYF. CDR3 DNA: TGCGCCAGCAGCTTGGGGACCCAGGGAAACACCATATATTTT.

This clonotype came up many times. The chain links TRBV3-1 to TRBJ1-6; tentative D call: TRBD1 (6 bases). Germline-derived CDR1 and CDR2 are LGHDT and YNNKEL (reference sequence). The V gene lost 0 bases and the J gene lost 7 bases, with 13 bases spanning the gap. There are 16 residues in the CDR3. The CDR3 DNA sequence: TGTGCCAGCAGCCAAGATCTCGGGGGCTTCAATTCACCCCTCCACTTT. Protein sequence: CASSQDLGGFNSPLHF.

This clonotype was counted at least ten times. The CDR3 nucleotides read TGTGCCAGCAGTTCGCGGACAGCCTGGGGTGAGCAGTTCTTC. Protein product: CASSSRTAWGEQFF. The chain couples TRBV6-1 to TRBJ2-1; tentatively, D is TRBD1 (6 bases). The CDR3 has 14 residues. The germline CDR1 and CDR2 sequences are MNHNS and SASEGT. V was clipped by 5 bases and J by 9 bases, with 17 bases between them.

The CDR3 DNA reads as TGTGCCAGCAGTCTGAGGACTTTCACTGGCGAGCAGTACTTC. It encodes CASSLRTFTGEQYF. This chain joins TRBV27 and TRBJ2-7; D perhaps matches TRBD2 (5 bases). CDR3 size: 14 residues. Per the germline V gene, CDR1 is MNHEY and CDR2 is SMNVEV (reference sequence). V was pared by 5 bases and J by 6 bases, with 17 bases between.

The sample holds many counts of this clonotype. J is TRBJ1-1 and V is TRBV6-5; D may be TRBD1 (6 bases). This CDR3 is 14 amino acids long. V was clipped by 2 bases and J by 1 base, with 8 bases between them. Germline V lookup: CDR1 MNHEY, CDR2 SVGAGI. DNA of the CDR3: TGTGCCAGCAGTTACCGAGGGGGGAACACTGAAGCTTTCTTT. It encodes CASSYRGGNTEAFF.

Ten or more counts support this clonotype. V is TRBV7-8 and J is TRBJ1-5; D is possibly TRBD1 (6 bases). Per the germline V gene, CDR1 is SGHVS and CDR2 is FQNEAQ. V shed 2 bases and J shed 2 bases, with 28 bases lying between them. The CDR3 contains 21 residues. The CDR3 region is CASSLKGGGGLGPGGNQPQHF. DNA of the CDR3: TGTGCCAGCAGCTTAAAAGGGGGAGGGGGATTGGGTCCGGGGGGCAATCAGCCCCAGCATTTT.

V and J are TRBV6-1 and TRBJ1-1, with D possibly matching TRBD1 (5 bases). The CDR3 is 14 amino acids. Per germline, CDR1 MNHNS and CDR2 SASEGT. Trimming took 5 bases from V and 3 from J, leaving 13 bases between them. CDR3 DNA: TGTGCCAGCAGTCCACTTAGAGGGGACACTGAAGCTTTCTTT. This gives the protein CASSPLRGDTEAFF.

The V gene is TRBV6-5, the J gene TRBJ1-1; 10 bases fit TRBD1. This CDR3 contains 15 residues. With 4 bases clipped from V and 4 bases from J, the junction kept 6 bases outside the gene matches. Germline CDR1 MNHEY, CDR2 SVGAGI. The CDR3 DNA reads TGTGCCAGCAGTTCCGGGACAGGGGTGGTCACTGAAGCTTTCTTT. It encodes CASSSGTGVVTEAFF.

The V and J genes are TRBV5-6 and TRBJ2-2; perhaps TRBD1 as D (5 bases). Germline CDR1 and CDR2: SGHDT and YYEEEE. The CDR3 totals 17 residues. The germline V and J ends were trimmed by 1 base and 0 bases, with 13 bases remaining between them. CDR3 DNA: TGTGCCAGCAGCTTGTTGGTTGACAGCGCGAACACCGGGGAGCTGTTTTTT. Residues: CASSLLVDSANTGELFF.

The sample holds a few counts of this clonotype. The chain combines TRBV9 with TRBJ2-7, with TRBD2 as a possible D gene (6 bases). CDR1 is SGDLS and CDR2 is YYNGEE in the germline V gene. The CDR3 runs to 14 residues. The V end was cut by 0 bases, the J end by 4 bases, with 11 bases between. The CDR3 here is CASSVGGLPYEQYF. CDR3 in DNA: TGTGCCAGCAGCGTAGGGGGACTTCCTTACGAGCAGTACTTC. Complete variable domain (other parts from reference TRBV9 and TRBJ2-7): DSGVTQTPKHLITATGQRVTLRCSPRSGDLSVYWYQQSLDQGLQFLIQYYNGEERAKGNILERFSAQQFPDLHSELNLSSLELGDSALYFCASSVGGLPYEQYFGPGTRLTVT.

There are many counts of this clonotype. This rearrangement joins TRBV20-1 to TRBJ2-5; 13 positions match TRBD2. There are 16 residues in the CDR3. The V segment lost 0 bases and the J segment 2 bases; nucleotides outside the gene matches: 3. Germline-derived CDR1 and CDR2 are DFQATT and SNEGSKA (reference sequence). The CDR3: CSARDLTSGGQETQYF. The CDR3, as DNA: TGCAGTGCTAGAGATTTGACTAGCGGGGGGCAAGAGACCCAGTACTTC.

V gene TRBV29-1 combines with J gene TRBJ2-5; D possibly corresponds to TRBD2 (5 bases). This CDR3 has 12 amino acids. The V gene lost 6 bases and the J gene lost 4 bases, with 12 bases spanning the gap. Germline values: CDR1 SQVTM, CDR2 ANQGSEA. This CDR3 reads CSVTTAIETQYF. The CDR3, as DNA: TGCAGCGTGACTACCGCTATAGAGACCCAGTACTTC.